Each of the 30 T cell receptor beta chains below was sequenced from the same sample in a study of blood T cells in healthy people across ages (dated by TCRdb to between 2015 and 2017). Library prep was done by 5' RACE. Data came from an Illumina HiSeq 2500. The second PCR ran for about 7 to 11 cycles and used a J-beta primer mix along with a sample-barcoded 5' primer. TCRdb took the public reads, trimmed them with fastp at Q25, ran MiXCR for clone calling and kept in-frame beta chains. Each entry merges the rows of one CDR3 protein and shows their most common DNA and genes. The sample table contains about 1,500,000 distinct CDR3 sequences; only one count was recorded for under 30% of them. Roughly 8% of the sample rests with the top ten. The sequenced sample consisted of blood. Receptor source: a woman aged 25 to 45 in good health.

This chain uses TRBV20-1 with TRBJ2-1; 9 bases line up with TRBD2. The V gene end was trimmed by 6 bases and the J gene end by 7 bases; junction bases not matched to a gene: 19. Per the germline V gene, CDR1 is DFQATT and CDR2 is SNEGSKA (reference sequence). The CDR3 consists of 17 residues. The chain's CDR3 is CSAGGDPNLLAGNEQFF. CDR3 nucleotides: TGCAGTGCCGGAGGGGACCCCAATTTACTAGCGGGTAATGAGCAGTTCTTC.

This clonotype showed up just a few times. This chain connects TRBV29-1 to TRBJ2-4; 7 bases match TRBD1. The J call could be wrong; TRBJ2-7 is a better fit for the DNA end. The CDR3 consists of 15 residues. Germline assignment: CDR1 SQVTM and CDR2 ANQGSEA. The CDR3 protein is CSVALETGLRDEQYF. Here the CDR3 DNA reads TGCAGCGTTGCGTTGGAGACAGGGCTTCGGGACGAGCAGTACTTC.

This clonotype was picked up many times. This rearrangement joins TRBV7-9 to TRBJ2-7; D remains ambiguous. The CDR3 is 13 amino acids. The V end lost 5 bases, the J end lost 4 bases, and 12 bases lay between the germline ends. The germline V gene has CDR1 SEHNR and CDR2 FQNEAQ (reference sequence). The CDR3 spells CASSQKSSYEQYF. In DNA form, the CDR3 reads TGTGCCAGCAGCCAAAAAAGCAGTTACGAGCAGTACTTC.

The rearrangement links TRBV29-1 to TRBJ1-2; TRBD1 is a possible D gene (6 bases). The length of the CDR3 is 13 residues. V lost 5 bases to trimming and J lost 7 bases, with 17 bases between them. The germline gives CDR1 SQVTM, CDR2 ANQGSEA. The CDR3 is CSVYHQGLGGYTF. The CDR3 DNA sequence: TGCAGCGTTTACCATCAGGGGCTGGGTGGCTACACCTTC. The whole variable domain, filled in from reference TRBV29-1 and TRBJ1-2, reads SAVISQKPSRDICQRGTSLTIQCQVDSQVTMMFWYRQQPGQSLTLIATANQGSEATYESGFVIDKFPISRPNLTFSTLTVSNMSPEDSSIYLCSVYHQGLGGYTFGSGTRLTVV.

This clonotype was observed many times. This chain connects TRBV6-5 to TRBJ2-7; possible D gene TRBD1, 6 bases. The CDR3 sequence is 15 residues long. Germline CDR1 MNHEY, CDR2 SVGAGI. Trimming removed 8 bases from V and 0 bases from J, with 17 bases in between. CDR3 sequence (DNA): TGTGCCAGCTCAAGGGGGACGGAGAGCTCCTACGAGCAGTACTTC. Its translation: CASSRGTESSYEQYF.

CDR3 residues: CASSLPGVFGYTF. CDR3 nucleotides: TGTGCCAGCAGCCTCCCGGGCGTCTTTGGCTACACCTTC. This rearrangement joins TRBV6-2 or TRBV6-3 to TRBJ1-2; the D is unclear. Germline V gene data show CDR1 as MNHEY and CDR2 as SVGEGT. Trimming cost V 6 bases and J 7 bases, with 15 bases left between them. The CDR3 length is 13 residues.

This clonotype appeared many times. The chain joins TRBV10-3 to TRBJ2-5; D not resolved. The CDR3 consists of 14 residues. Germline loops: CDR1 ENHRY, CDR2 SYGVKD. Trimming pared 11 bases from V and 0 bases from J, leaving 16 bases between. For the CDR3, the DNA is TGTGCCTCCGGAACCGACAAGTACCAAGAGACCCAGTACTTC. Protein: CASGTDKYQETQYF.

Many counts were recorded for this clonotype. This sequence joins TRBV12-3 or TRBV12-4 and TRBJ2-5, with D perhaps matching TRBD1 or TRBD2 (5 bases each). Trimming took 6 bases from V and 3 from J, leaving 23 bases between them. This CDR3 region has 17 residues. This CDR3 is CASSPGGDMWIEETQYF. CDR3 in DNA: TGTGCCAGCAGCCCTGGGGGTGATATGTGGATCGAAGAGACCCAGTACTTC.

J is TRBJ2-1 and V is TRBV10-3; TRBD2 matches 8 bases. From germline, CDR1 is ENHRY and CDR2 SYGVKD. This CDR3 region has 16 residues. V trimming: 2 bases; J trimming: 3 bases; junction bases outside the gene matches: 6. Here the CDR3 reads CAISERLAGGYNEQFF. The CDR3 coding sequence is TGTGCCATCAGTGAGCGTCTAGCGGGCGGCTACAATGAGCAGTTCTTC.

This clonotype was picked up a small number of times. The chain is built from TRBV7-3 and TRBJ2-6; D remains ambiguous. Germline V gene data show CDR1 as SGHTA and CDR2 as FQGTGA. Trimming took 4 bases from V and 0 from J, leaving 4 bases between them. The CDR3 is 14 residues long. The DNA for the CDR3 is TGTGCCAGCAGCTACCACTCTGGGGCCAACGTCCTGACTTTC. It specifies CASSYHSGANVLTF.

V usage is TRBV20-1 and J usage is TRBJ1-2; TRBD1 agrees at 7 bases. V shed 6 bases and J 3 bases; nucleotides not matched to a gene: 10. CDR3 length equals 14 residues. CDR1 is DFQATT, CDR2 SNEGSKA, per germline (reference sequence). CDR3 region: CSAKSGQDYYGYTF. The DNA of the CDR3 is TGCAGTGCCAAATCCGGACAGGACTACTATGGCTACACCTTC.

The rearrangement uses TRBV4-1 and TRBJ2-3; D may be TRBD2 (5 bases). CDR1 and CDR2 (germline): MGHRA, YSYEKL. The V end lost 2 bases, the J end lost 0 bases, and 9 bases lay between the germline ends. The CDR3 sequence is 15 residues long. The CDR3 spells CASSQLSGSTDTQYF. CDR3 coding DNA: TGCGCCAGCAGCCAACTAAGCGGAAGCACAGATACGCAGTATTTT.

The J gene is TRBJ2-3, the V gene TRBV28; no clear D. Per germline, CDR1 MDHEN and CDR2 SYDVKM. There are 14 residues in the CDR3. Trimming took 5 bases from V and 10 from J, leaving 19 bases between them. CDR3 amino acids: CASSPADQIMAQYF. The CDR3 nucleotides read TGTGCCAGCAGTCCCGCTGACCAGATCATGGCGCAGTATTTT.

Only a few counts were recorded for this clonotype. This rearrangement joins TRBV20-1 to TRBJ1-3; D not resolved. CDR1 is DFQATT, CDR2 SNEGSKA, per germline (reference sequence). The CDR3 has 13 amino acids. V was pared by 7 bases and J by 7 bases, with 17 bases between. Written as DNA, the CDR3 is TGCAGTGTTTACATTGCGCCGGGGAACACCATATATTTT. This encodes CSVYIAPGNTIYF.

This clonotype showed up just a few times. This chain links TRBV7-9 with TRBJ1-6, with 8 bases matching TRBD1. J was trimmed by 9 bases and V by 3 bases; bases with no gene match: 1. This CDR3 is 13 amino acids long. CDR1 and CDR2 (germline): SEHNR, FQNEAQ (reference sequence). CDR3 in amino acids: CASSFGQGSPLHF. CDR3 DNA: TGTGCCAGCAGCTTTGGACAGGGTTCACCCCTCCACTTT. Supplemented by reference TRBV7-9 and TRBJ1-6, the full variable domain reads DTGVSQNPRHKITKRGQNVTFRCDPISEHNRLYWYRQTLGQGPEFLTYFQNEAQLEKSRLLSDRFSAERPKGSFSTLEIQRTEQGDSAMYLCASSFGQGSPLHFGNGTRLTVT.

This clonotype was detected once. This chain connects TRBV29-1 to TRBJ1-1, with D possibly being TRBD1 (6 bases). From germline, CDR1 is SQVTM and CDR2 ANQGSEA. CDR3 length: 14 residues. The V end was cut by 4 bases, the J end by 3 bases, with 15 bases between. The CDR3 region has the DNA TGCAGCGTTGCCGGGGGCGGCACATACACTGAAGCTTTCTTT. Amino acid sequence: CSVAGGGTYTEAFF.

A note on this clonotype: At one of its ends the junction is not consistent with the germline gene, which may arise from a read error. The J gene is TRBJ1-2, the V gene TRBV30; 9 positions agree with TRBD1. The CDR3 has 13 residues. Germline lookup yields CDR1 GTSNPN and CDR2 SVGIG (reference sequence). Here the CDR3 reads CAWSQTGGYGYTF. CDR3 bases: TGCGCCTGGAGCCAGACAGGGGGATATGGCTACACCTTC.

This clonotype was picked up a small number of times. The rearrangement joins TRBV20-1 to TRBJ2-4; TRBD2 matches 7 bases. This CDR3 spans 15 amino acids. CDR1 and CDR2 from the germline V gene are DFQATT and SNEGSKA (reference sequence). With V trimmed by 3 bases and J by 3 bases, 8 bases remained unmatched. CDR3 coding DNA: TGCAGTGCTAGTCGACCGGCGGGGGACAAAAACATTCAGTACTTC. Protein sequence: CSASRPAGDKNIQYF.

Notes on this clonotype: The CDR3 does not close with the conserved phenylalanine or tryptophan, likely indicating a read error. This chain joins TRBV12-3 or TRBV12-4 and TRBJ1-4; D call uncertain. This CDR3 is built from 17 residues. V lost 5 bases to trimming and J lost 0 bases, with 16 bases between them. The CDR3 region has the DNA TGTGCCAGCAGTCCCCGTGGAGGGCTTGCAACTAATGAAAAACTGTTTTAT. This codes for CASSPRGGLATNEKLFY.

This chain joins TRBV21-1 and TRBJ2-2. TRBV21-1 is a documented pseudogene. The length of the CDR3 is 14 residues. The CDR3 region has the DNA TGTGCCAGCAGCAAAAGCGGACGGTCCGGGGAGCTGTTTTTT. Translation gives CASSKSGRSGELFF.

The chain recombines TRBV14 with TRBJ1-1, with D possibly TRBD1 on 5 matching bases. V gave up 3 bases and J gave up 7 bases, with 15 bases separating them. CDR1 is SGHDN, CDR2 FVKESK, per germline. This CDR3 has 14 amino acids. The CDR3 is CASSQTAGALEAFF. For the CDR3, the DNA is TGTGCCAGCAGCCAGACAGCCGGTGCCCTTGAAGCTTTCTTT.

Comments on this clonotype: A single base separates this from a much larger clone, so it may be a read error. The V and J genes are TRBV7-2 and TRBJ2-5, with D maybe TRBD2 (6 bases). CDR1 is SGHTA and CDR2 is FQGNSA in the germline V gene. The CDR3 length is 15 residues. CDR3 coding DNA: TGTGCCAGCAGCTTAGTGCCTAGCGTACAAGAGATCCAGTACTTC. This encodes CASSLVPSVQEIQYF.

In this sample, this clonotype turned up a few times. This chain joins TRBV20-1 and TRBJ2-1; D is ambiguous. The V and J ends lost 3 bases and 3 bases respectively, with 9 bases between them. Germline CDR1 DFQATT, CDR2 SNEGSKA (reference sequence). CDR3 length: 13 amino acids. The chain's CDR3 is CSASPWGYNEQFF. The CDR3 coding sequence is TGCAGTGCTAGCCCCTGGGGCTACAATGAGCAGTTCTTC.

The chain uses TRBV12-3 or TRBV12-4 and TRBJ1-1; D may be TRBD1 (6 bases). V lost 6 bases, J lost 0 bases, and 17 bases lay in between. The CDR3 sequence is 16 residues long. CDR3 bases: TGTGCCAGCAGCCAGCTGCTGACAGGCGTGAACACTGAAGCTTTCTTT. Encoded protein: CASSQLLTGVNTEAFF.

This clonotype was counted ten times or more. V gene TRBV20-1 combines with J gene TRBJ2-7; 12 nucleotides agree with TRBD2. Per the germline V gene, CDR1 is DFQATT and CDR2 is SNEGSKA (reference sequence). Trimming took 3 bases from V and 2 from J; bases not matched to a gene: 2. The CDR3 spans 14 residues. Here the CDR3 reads CSARTSGRTYEQYF. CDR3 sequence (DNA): TGCAGTGCTAGGACTAGCGGGAGAACCTACGAGCAGTACTTC.

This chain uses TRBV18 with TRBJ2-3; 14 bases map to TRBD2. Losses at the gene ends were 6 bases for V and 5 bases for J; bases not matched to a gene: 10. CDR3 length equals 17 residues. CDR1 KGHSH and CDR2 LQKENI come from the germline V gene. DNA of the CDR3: TGTGCCAGCTCGCCCCAGACTAGCGGGGGGGCCGGAGATACGCAGTATTTT. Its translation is CASSPQTSGGAGDTQYF. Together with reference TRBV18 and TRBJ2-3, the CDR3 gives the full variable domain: NAGVMQNPRHLVRRRGQEARLRCSPMKGHSHVYWYRQLPEEGLKFMVYLQKENIIDESGMPKERFSAEFPKEGPSILRIQQVVRGDSAAYFCASSPQTSGGAGDTQYFGPGTRLTVL.

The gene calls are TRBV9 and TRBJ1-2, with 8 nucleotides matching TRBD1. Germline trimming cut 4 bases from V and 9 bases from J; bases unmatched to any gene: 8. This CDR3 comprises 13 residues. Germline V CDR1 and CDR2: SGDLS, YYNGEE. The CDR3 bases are TGTGCCAGCAGCCGGACAGGGTTCGATAGCTACACCTTC. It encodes CASSRTGFDSYTF.

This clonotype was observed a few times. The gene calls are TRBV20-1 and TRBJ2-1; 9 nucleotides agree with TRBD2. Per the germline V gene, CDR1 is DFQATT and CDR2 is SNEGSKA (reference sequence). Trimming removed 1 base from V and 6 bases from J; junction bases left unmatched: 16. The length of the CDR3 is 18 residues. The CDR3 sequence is CSARARPRASGVCNEQFF. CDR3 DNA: TGCAGTGCTAGAGCCCGCCCCCGGGCTAGCGGGGTCTGCAATGAGCAGTTCTTC.

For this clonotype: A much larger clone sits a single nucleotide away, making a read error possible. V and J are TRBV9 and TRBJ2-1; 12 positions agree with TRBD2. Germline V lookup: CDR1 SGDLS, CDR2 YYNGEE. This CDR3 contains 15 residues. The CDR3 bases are TGTGTCAGCAGCGTAGGACTAGCGGGACGCAATGAGCAGTTCTTC. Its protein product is CVSSVGLAGRNEQFF.

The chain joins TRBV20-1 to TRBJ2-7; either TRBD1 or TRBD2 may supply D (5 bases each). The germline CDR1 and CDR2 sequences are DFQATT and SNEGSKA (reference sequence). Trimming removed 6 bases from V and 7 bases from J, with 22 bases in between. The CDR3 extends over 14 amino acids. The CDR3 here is CSADPGRGNLEQYF. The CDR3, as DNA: TGCAGTGCGGATCCGGGACGTGGGAATCTGGAGCAGTACTTC.